Each of the 19 T cell receptor beta chains below was sequenced from the same sample in a study of cytomegalovirus exposure and HLA in healthy donors. The PCR made use of 60 Vbeta and 13 Jbeta primers. This table comes from immunoSEQ multiplex PCR, and its TCRdb copy is limited to in-frame clones, with some not included. Of tens of thousands of clones in the sample, 82% are singletons; the top ten hold about 4%. Sequencing was performed on PBMCs. These TCRs come from a middle-aged man in good health and CMV-seronegative.

The CDR3 coding sequence is TGTGCCAGCAGCGGTACAGGGGAAGAGCAGTACTTC. It codes for CASSGTGEEQYF. The rearrangement joins TRBV5-4 to TRBJ2-7, with 7 positions matching TRBD1. The CDR3 covers 12 residues. Looked up from germline, CDR1 is SGHNT and CDR2 is YYREEE (reference sequence). With V trimmed by 4 bases and J by 7 bases, 5 bases remained unmatched.

CDR3 in DNA: TGTGCCAGCAGTTATGAGGCGAACACCGGGGAGCTGTTTTTT. Its protein product is CASSYEANTGELFF. The rearrangement joins TRBV28 to TRBJ2-2; D is unclear. The length of the CDR3 is 14 residues. Germline CDR1 and CDR2: MDHEN and SYDVKM. V dropped 4 bases and J dropped 0 bases, with 6 bases sitting between them.

The V gene is TRBV12-2, the J gene TRBJ2-7; the table gives TRBD1 as D, unverified against the DNA. TRBV12-2 represents a pseudogene. The CDR3 is 15 amino acids. The CDR3 nucleotides are TGTGCAAGTCGCTATCAATCAGGGGGCCCCTACGAGCAGTACTTC. Its translation is CASRYQSGGPYEQYF.

In this sample, this clone turned up a few times. The chain has TRBV7-9 and TRBJ1-2; D is unresolved. V gave up 5 bases and J gave up 1 base, with 8 bases separating them. CDR3 length equals 13 residues. CDR1 is SEHNR and CDR2 is FQNEAQ in the germline V gene (reference sequence). CDR3 in amino acids: CASSPQDNYGYTF. The CDR3 DNA is TGTGCCAGCAGCCCGCAGGATAACTATGGCTACACCTTC.

This clone has only one observation. The rearrangement joins TRBV7-2 to TRBJ2-7; 10 bases fit TRBD2. After removal of 2 bases from V and 7 bases from J, the junction contained 5 bases not matched to a gene. The CDR3 spans 14 residues. Germline CDR1 reads SGHTA; CDR2 reads FQGNSA. CDR3: CASSLSAGGREQYF. The CDR3 DNA reads as TGTGCCAGCAGCTTATCAGCGGGAGGGCGAGAGCAGTACTTC.

V gene TRBV5-6 combines with J gene TRBJ1-2; TRBD1 might be the D (6 bases). This CDR3 comprises 15 residues. Germline V gene sequence: CDR1 SGHDT, CDR2 YYEEEE. Trimming removed 4 bases at V and 5 bases at J, with 18 bases between. CDR3 nucleotide sequence: TGTGCCAGCAGCCCTCGGGGGGGCCTTGGGTATGGCTACACCTTC. It specifies CASSPRGGLGYGYTF.

This chain connects TRBV30 to TRBJ2-7, with 8 bases that match TRBD2. Germline V gene lookup returns CDR1 GTSNPN and CDR2 SVGIG (reference sequence). Trimming removed 0 bases from V and 0 bases from J; junction bases left unmatched: 10. This CDR3 comprises 17 residues. The DNA for the CDR3 is TGTGCCTGGAGTGTGGGACCGGCTAGCGGGCTCTCCTACGAGCAGTACTTC. Encoded protein: CAWSVGPASGLSYEQYF.

The J gene is TRBJ2-7, the V gene TRBV7-9, with a possible D match to TRBD2 (6 bases). Germline CDR1 reads SEHNR; CDR2 reads FQNEAQ (reference sequence). V was cut by 5 bases and J by 1 base, with 9 bases left in between. This CDR3 has 13 amino acids. The CDR3 is CASSISGSYEQYF. The DNA for the CDR3 is TGTGCCAGCAGCATTAGCGGATCCTACGAGCAGTACTTC.

The chain joins TRBV28 to TRBJ1-2, with D uncertain. The CDR3 totals 14 residues. The V end lost 2 bases, the J end lost 5 bases, and 12 bases lay between the germline ends. From germline, CDR1 is MDHEN and CDR2 SYDVKM. The CDR3, as DNA: TGTGCCAGCAGTTTAGCCGATAGACTTTATGGCTACACCTTC. This sequence encodes CASSLADRLYGYTF.

This chain connects TRBV5-6 to TRBJ2-7; 8 bases are shared with TRBD1. The CDR3 is made up of 15 amino acids. CDR1 and CDR2 (germline): SGHDT, YYEEEE. V lost 1 base and J lost 4; bases outside the gene matches: 7. The DNA of the CDR3 is TGTGCCAGCAGCTTGACGACAGGGGCCATATACGAGCAGTACTTC. It codes for CASSLTTGAIYEQYF. Full variable domain (rest looked up from reference TRBV5-6 and TRBJ2-7): DAGVTQSPTHLIKTRGQQVTLRCSPKSGHDTVSWYQQALGQGPQFIFQYYEEEERQRGNFPDRFSGHQFPNYSSELNVNALLLGDSALYLCASSLTTGAIYEQYFGPGTRLTVT.

This sequence joins TRBV5-1 and TRBJ2-5, with D possibly TRBD1 on 6 matching bases. This CDR3 contains 14 residues. In germline, CDR1 is SGHRS, CDR2 YFSETQ. The V gene lost 5 bases and the J gene lost 0 bases, with 11 bases spanning the gap. The chain's CDR3 is CASRQTGNQETQYF. The DNA for the CDR3 is TGCGCCAGCAGACAAACAGGGAACCAAGAGACCCAGTACTTC.

The rearrangement links TRBV6-6 to TRBJ2-5, with D possibly matching TRBD2 (5 bases). Germline assignment: CDR1 MNHNY and CDR2 SVGAGI (reference sequence). The CDR3 spans 15 residues. Between the trimmed V and J ends, which lost 4 bases and 7 bases, there was a span of 19 bases. The CDR3 here is CASSLRAEPGGTQYF. The DNA for the CDR3 is TGTGCCAGCAGTTTGAGGGCGGAACCCGGAGGGACCCAGTACTTC.

The V and J genes are TRBV6-5 and TRBJ2-1; 12 bases agree with TRBD2. This CDR3 is built from 13 residues. V was clipped by 6 bases and J by 9 bases; unmatched bases: 3. The germline gives CDR1 MNHEY, CDR2 SVGAGI. The CDR3 DNA reads as TGTGCCAGCAGGGGACTAGCGGGTAGTGAGCAGTTCTTC. It translates to CASRGLAGSEQFF.

The gene calls are TRBV9 and TRBJ1-1; D is possibly TRBD1 (5 bases). The V gene lost 4 bases and the J gene lost 1 base, with 8 bases spanning the gap. This CDR3 is built from 13 residues. Germline-derived CDR1 and CDR2 are SGDLS and YYNGEE. DNA of the CDR3: TGTGCCAGCAGCCCCACAGGGAACACTGAAGCTTTCTTT. Protein product: CASSPTGNTEAFF.

The rearrangement joins TRBV27 to TRBJ2-7; 9 nucleotides agree with TRBD1. The CDR3 has 14 residues. Germline V gives CDR1 MNHEY, CDR2 SMNVEV (reference sequence). Trimming cost V 3 bases and J 5 bases; bases outside gene matches: 5. In DNA, the CDR3 is TGTGCCAGCAGTTTGACAGGGGGAAGAAACGAGCAGTACTTC. As protein: CASSLTGGRNEQYF.

This rearrangement joins TRBV7-2 to TRBJ2-4; 12 positions match TRBD1. This CDR3 spans 18 amino acids. Unmatched junction bases numbered 7, after V lost 3 bases and J lost 1 base. CDR1 is SGHTA and CDR2 is FQGNSA in the germline V gene. The CDR3 DNA reads as TGTGCCAGCAGCTTTGGGACAGGGGGCATTGGGGCCAAAAACATTCAGTACTTC. Translating it yields CASSFGTGGIGAKNIQYF.

This clone appeared a few times. The chain couples TRBV25-1 to TRBJ2-1, with a tentative D call TRBD2 (6 bases). The CDR3 has 15 amino acids. The germline V gene encodes CDR1 MGHDK and CDR2 SYGVNS. V dropped 7 bases and J dropped 3 bases, with 16 bases sitting between them. This CDR3 is CASTEEGAFYNEQFF. The CDR3, as DNA: TGTGCCAGCACCGAGGAGGGAGCGTTCTACAATGAGCAGTTCTTC.

This chain uses TRBV7-9 with TRBJ1-3, with D maybe TRBD1 (6 bases). The CDR3 sequence is 17 residues long. Germline V gene lookup returns CDR1 SEHNR and CDR2 FQNEAQ (reference sequence). V lost 1 base, J lost 5 bases, and 18 bases lay in between. In DNA form, the CDR3 reads TGTGCCAGCAGCTTAGGTGGGGGGGCTCCGAGGCGAAACACCATATATTTT. Translation gives CASSLGGGAPRRNTIYF.

The chain carries TRBV5-1 and TRBJ2-1; 9 bases align to TRBD2. CDR1 is SGHRS and CDR2 is YFSETQ in the germline V gene. J was trimmed by 2 bases and V by 4 bases; bases with no gene match: 7. CDR3 size: 16 residues. As DNA, the CDR3 is TGCGCCAGCAGCGAAACCCAGCGGGGGGCCTACAATGAGCAGTTCTTC. Translating gives CASSETQRGAYNEQFF.